This TCR beta chain came from a study of identifying expanded T cells in peripheral blood (dated by TCRdb to between 2018 and 2021). Study-level background: Separate aliquots of the same genomic DNA pool were sequenced to produce technical replicates, and four replicates were compared in pairs. On the study overall, not on this receptor specifically: Between technical replicates the binomial model flagged approximately 1.1 differentially abundant clones, whereas over around 2 weeks the binomial model flagged about 16.4 and over four weeks approximately 20. Across all healthy donors, variance in clone template counts between roughly 2-week samples was found to increase significantly with total template count. The beta-binomial model significantly reduced the number of clones called differentially abundant and the false-positive rate across all healthy-donor time intervals. It was expected by the authors that biological variance in healthy repertoires might increase further over much longer intervals, such as months to years.

No immune events such as infections were documented for the healthy donors during the collection period. Time-dependent variance in a beta-binomial model of T-cell clone differential abundance was calibrated using healthy-donor blood repertoires as a training cohort. The training cohort comprised roughly ten healthy donors, 3 female and 7 male. Donor ages ranged from about 29 to 65 years, with an average of around 43 years. Whole blood from each healthy donor was obtained from a commercial supplier and was collected at three time points two to three weeks apart. Genomic DNA was extracted from unsorted whole blood for immunosequencing. The immunoSEQ Assay, which uses bias-controlled multiplex PCR amplification of genomic DNA, was used to profile TCRbeta CDR3 regions. The paper's processing steps were these. The absolute abundance of each unique TCRbeta CDR3 region was quantified after sequences were collapsed and filtered. Differential abundance was tested with two models: a binomial (Fisher-equivalent) model and a beta-binomial model that adds time-dependent variance fitted from healthy donors. Clones with fewer than 5 combined templates were removed, and a clone was called differentially abundant if the clone's Benjamini-Hochberg FDR was below 0.01. Beta-binomial variance was modeled as a function of total template count across the two samples using the form v = (b*log(k)+a)^2. Not all clones reach the TCRdb copy of this immuneACCESS table, which keeps in-frame sequences only. Checked studies attribute under half of the gap to unresolved V genes and leave the rest unexplained. V, J and clone size derive from that table, while D and trimming were established from the DNA sequence. The sample contains 51,000 or so clones, about 80% of them found a single time. The ten largest account for 12% to 15% of the sample.

V and J are truncated by 5 bases and 1 base respectively, leaving an intervening sequence of 11 bases. The CDR3 measures 15 amino acids from cysteine to phenylalanine. Left in the record is the CDR3 DNA by itself, 45 bases read in frame from the first base. CDR1 SNHLY and CDR2 FYNNEI are derived from the germline V gene. This clone was seen only a few times. No cognate antigen has been identified for it. No base qualities exist here, and no much larger clone lies one base off it. This receptor was obtained from a person aged 18 to 70 in good health. The chain is encoded by TRBV2 joined to TRBJ1-4, and the D gene may be TRBD1, 5 bases matching. Sequenced sample: blood. The sequence in DNA is TGTGCCAGCAGTCGACGGGGGAAAACTAATGAAAAACTGTTTTTT. Translated, it reads CASSRRGKTNEKLFF.